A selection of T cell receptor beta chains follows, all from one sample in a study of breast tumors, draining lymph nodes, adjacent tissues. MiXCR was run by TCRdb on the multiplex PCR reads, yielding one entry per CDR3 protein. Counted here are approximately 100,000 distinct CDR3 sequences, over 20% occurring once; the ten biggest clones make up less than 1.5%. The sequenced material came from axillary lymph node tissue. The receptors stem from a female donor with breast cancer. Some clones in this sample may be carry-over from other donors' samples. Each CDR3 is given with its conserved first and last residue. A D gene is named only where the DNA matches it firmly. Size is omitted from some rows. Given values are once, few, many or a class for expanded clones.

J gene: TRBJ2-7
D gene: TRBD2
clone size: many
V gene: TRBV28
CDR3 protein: CASSTGLAGDYEQYF
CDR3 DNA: TGTGCCAGCAGTACGGGACTAGCGGGGGACTACGAGCAGTACTTC

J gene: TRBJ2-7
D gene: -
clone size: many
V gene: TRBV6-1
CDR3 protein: CASTLIFRTAYEQYF
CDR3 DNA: TGTGCCAGCACCTTAATATTCAGGACGGCCTACGAGCAGTACTTC

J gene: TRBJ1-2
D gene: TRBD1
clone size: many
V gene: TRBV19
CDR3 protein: CASRKTGTGSTYGYTF
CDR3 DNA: TGTGCCAGTAGGAAAACCGGGACAGGGAGTACCTATGGCTACACCTTC

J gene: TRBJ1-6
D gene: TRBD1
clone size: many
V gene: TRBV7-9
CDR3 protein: CASSRGTGFGSPLHF
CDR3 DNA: TGTGCCAGCAGCCGAGGGACAGGGTTCGGTTCACCCCTCCACTTT

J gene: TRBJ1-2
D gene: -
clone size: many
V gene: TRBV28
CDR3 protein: CASSLSHHYGYTF
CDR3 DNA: TGTGCCAGCAGTTTAAGCCACCACTATGGCTACACCTTC

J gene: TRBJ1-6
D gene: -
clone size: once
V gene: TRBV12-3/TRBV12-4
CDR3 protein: CASSLRGSYNSPLHF
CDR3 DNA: TGTGCCAGCAGTTTAAGGGGGTCCTATAATTCACCCCTCCACTTT

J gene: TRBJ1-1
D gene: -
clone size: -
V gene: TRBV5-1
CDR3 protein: CASRERNTEAFF
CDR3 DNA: TGCGCCAGCCGAGAAAGGAACACTGAAGCTTTCTTT

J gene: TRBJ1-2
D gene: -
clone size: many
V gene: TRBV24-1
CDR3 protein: CATSDFGGYTF
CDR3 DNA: TGTGCCACCAGTGATTTTGGTGGCTACACCTTC

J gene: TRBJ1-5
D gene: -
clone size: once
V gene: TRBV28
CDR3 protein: CASWGRDGVQPQHF
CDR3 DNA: TGTGCCAGCTGGGGCAGGGACGGTGTTCAGCCCCAGCATTTT

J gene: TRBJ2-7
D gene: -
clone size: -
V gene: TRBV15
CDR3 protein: CATSRDMDLQPYEQYF
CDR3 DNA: TGTGCCACCAGCAGAGATATGGACCTCCAGCCCTACGAGCAGTACTTC

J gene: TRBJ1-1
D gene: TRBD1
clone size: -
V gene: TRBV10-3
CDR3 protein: CAISEDAGGVTEAFF
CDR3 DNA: TGTGCCATCAGTGAGGACGCAGGGGGCGTCACTGAAGCTTTCTTT

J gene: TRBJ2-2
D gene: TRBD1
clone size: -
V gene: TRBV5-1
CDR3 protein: CASKRGTDANTGELFF
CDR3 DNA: TGCGCCAGCAAAAGGGGGACAGACGCGAACACCGGGGAGCTGTTTTTT

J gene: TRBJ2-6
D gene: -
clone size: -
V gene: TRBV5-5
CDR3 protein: CASSSVLGQRGSGANVLTF
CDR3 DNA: TGTGCCAGCAGCTCGGTTTTGGGACAAAGGGGCTCTGGGGCCAACGTCCTGACTTTC

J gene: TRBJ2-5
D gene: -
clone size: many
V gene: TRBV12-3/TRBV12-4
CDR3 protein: CASSPLSWGRQETQYF
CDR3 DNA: TGTGCCAGCAGTCCCCTCTCGTGGGGGAGGCAAGAGACCCAGTACTTC

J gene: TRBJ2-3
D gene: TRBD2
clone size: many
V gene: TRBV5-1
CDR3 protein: CASSLDLRGVTDTQYF
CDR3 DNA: TGCGCCAGCAGCTTGGACTTGCGGGGGGTAACAGATACGCAGTATTTT

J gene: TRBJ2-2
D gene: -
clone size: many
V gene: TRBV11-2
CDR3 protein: CASSLGDMFSGELFF
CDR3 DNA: TGTGCCAGCAGCTTAGGTGACATGTTTTCCGGGGAGCTGTTTTTT

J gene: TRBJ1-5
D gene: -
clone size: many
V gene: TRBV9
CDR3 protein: CASSVEGLEYQPQHF
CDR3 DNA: TGTGCCAGCAGCGTAGAAGGCCTTGAATATCAGCCCCAGCATTTT

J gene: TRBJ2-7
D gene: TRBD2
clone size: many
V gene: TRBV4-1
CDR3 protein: CATSYSGGSAYEQYF
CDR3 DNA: TGCGCCACCTCCTATTCGGGGGGAAGCGCCTACGAGCAGTACTTC

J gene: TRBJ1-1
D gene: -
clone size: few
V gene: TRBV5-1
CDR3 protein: CASSLGWTERPEAFF
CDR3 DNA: TGCGCCAGCAGCTTGGGGTGGACAGAACGGCCTGAAGCTTTCTTT

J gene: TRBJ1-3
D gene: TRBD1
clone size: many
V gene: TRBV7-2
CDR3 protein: CASSLGTGSGNTIYF
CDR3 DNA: TGTGCCAGCAGCCTCGGGACAGGGTCTGGAAACACCATATATTTT

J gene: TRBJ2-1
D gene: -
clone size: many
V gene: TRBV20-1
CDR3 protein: CSAYSGYEQFF
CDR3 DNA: TGCAGTGCTTACAGCGGTTATGAGCAGTTCTTC

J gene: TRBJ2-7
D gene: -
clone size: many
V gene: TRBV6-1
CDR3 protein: CASTTTGQHEQYF
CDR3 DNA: TGTGCCAGCACTACAACAGGACAGCACGAGCAGTACTTC

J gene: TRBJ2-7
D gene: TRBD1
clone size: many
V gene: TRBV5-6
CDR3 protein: CASSPWVRGRTYEQYF
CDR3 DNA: TGTGCCAGCAGTCCATGGGTAAGGGGGCGAACCTACGAGCAGTACTTC

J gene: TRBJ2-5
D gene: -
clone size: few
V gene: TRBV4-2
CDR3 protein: CASSQDDFGFTSWGQETQYF
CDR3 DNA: TGTGCCAGCAGCCAAGATGATTTTGGGTTTACTAGTTGGGGTCAAGAGACCCAGTACTTC

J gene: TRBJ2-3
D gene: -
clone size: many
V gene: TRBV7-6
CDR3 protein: CASSLSALTVSDTQYF
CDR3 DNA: TGTGCCAGCAGCTTATCGGCCCTAACGGTGTCAGATACGCAGTATTTT

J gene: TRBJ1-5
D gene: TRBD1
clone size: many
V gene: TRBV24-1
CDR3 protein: CATSGQGYQPQHF
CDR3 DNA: TGTGCCACCAGTGGACAGGGGTATCAGCCCCAGCATTTT

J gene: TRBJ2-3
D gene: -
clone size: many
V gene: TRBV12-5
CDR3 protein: CASGSGAGTDTQYF
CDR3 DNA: TGTGCTAGTGGTAGTGGGGCCGGCACAGATACGCAGTATTTT

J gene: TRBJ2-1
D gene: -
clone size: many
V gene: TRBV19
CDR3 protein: CASSIGLVGEQFF
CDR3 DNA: TGTGCCAGTAGTATAGGACTAGTGGGTGAGCAGTTCTTC